This T cell receptor beta chain was sequenced for a study of blood T cell repertoires in COVID-19. Whole-study context: Collection of acute and convalescent COVID-19 samples took place in the United States, Italy and Spain. Sources were T cells, B-cell-depleted T cells, or PBMCs; the material itself was cDNA or gDNA.

In germline, CDR1 is KGHSH, CDR2 LQKENI. CDR3 size: 17 residues. Trimming pared 3 bases from V and 1 base from J, leaving 16 bases between. Details on this clone: The identical CDR3 is also encoded by other nucleotide sequences in the sample.

Profiled with immunoSEQ multiplex PCR; TCRdb holds only in-frame clones, not every one. Of 200,000 to 300,000 clones in the sample, roughly 80% were seen once. The source material was peripheral blood. This clonotype was sampled from a woman of 80 years or more with COVID-19, enrolled during active disease. V is TRBV18 and J is TRBJ1-5; maybe TRBD1 (6 bases). The CDR3 loop reads CASSPTTIQGSNQPQHF. DNA for the CDR3: TGTGCCAGCTCACCCACAACGATACAGGGAAGCAATCAGCCCCAGCATTTT.